The 19 T cell receptor beta chains in this list originate from one sample, sequenced in a study of cytomegalovirus exposure and HLA in healthy donors. Vbeta (60) and Jbeta (13) primers were used in the PCR. Assay: immunoSEQ multiplex PCR; the TCRdb copy retains only in-frame clones and omits some. The table has 60,000 or so clones, approximately 88% seen once. The sample was PBMCs. The receptors were sampled from a man aged 25-45 years in good health and CMV-seropositive.

The genes are TRBV5-1 and TRBJ2-2; D might be TRBD1 (5 bases). V shed 1 base and J shed 3 bases, with 10 bases lying between them. Germline CDR1 is SGHRS and CDR2 is YFSETQ. This CDR3 is 15 amino acids long. The CDR3 nucleotides are TGCGCCAGCAGCTTGCTTGTAGGGGACACCGGGGAGCTGTTTTTT. This gives the protein CASSLLVGDTGELFF.

This rearrangement joins TRBV6-5 to TRBJ1-2, with TRBD1 as a possible D gene (6 bases). CDR3 length equals 15 residues. V lost 2 bases and J lost 0, with 10 bases in between. Germline V CDR1 and CDR2: MNHEY, SVGAGI. CDR3 in amino acids: CASSYGQNPNYGYTF. Here the CDR3 DNA reads TGTGCCAGCAGTTACGGACAGAACCCTAACTATGGCTACACCTTC.

This clone occurred once. The chain uses TRBV27 and TRBJ2-3, with TRBD2 matching over 8 bases. The CDR3 extends over 16 amino acids. Germline-derived CDR1 and CDR2 are MNHEY and SMNVEV (reference sequence). Trimming removed 2 bases from V and 6 bases from J; junction bases left unmatched: 10. The CDR3, as DNA: TGTGCCAGCAGTTTAGAAGCGGGAGAGATTCGGGATACGCAGTATTTT. Amino acid sequence: CASSLEAGEIRDTQYF.

The gene calls are TRBV7-8 and TRBJ1-2; 12 bases line up with TRBD1. V shed 5 bases, J shed 8 bases, and the junction held 12 bases outside the gene matches. Germline loops: CDR1 SGHVS, CDR2 FQNEAQ. CDR3 length: 16 amino acids. The CDR3 sequence: CASSPQPGQGARGYTF. The CDR3 DNA follows: TGTGCCAGCAGCCCCCAACCGGGACAGGGGGCTCGGGGCTACACCTTC.

In its sample, this clone was seen once. The CDR3 loop reads CASSRGEKRVETQYF. DNA for the CDR3: TGTGCCAGTAGTAGGGGGGAGAAGAGGGTTGAGACCCAGTACTTC. The chain recombines TRBV19 with TRBJ2-5; tentative D call: TRBD2 (6 bases). The ends were cut back, 4 bases at V and 5 bases at J, with 17 bases in the middle. The CDR3 length is 15 residues. CDR1 and CDR2 (germline): LNHDA, SQIVND (reference sequence).

V usage is TRBV5-1 and J usage is TRBJ1-1, with 9 bases fitting TRBD1. CDR1 is SGHRS and CDR2 is YFSETQ in the germline V gene. The J segment lost 5 bases and the V segment lost 7 bases, leaving 9 bases of the junction unmatched. The CDR3 is made up of 14 amino acids. The CDR3 region has the DNA TGCGCCAGCGGTACAGGGGGCGCGGGTACTGAAGCTTTCTTT. Translated, it gives CASGTGGAGTEAFF.

The chain is built from TRBV6-6 and TRBJ1-1; the D gene is possibly TRBD1 (6 bases). V lost 0 bases and J 4 bases, leaving 12 bases between the germline ends. Per germline, CDR1 MNHNY and CDR2 SVGAGI (reference sequence). The CDR3 is made up of 15 amino acids. The CDR3 spells CASSYSSGAATEAFF. CDR3 nucleotides: TGTGCCAGCAGTTACTCATCAGGGGCGGCCACTGAAGCTTTCTTT.

This clone was found once. The J gene is TRBJ2-7, the V gene TRBV18; 10 bases line up with TRBD2. V lost 3 bases and J lost 5; bases outside the gene matches: 7. This CDR3 contains 15 residues. Per the germline V gene, CDR1 is KGHSH and CDR2 is LQKENI. The CDR3, as DNA: TGTGCCAGCTCACCCACTAGCGGGGTAAGGAACGAGCAGTACTTC. Protein product: CASSPTSGVRNEQYF. The variable domain in full, completed from reference TRBV18 and TRBJ2-7, reads NAGVMQNPRHLVRRRGQEARLRCSPMKGHSHVYWYRQLPEEGLKFMVYLQKENIIDESGMPKERFSAEFPKEGPSILRIQQVVRGDSAAYFCASSPTSGVRNEQYFGPGTRLTVT.

This clone was detected once. The chain is built from TRBV5-1 and TRBJ2-7, with 9 bases matching TRBD1. This CDR3 has 12 residues. Germline loops: CDR1 SGHRS, CDR2 YFSETQ. V shed 7 bases, J shed 6 bases, and the junction held 5 bases outside the gene matches. The CDR3 DNA reads as TGCGCCAGCGGGACAGGGCAGGCCGAGCAGTACTTC. This translates into CASGTGQAEQYF. Based on the CDR3 plus reference TRBV5-1 and TRBJ2-7, the full variable domain is KAGVTQTPRYLIKTRGQQVTLSCSPISGHRSVSWYQQTPGQGLQFLFEYFSETQRNKGNFPGRFSGRQFSNSRSEMNVSTLELGDSALYLCASGTGQAEQYFGPGTRLTVT.

The chain has TRBV6-1 and TRBJ2-5; D gene unclear. The CDR3 is 13 amino acids. V shed 2 bases and J shed 4 bases, with 8 bases lying between them. Germline CDR1 is MNHNS and CDR2 is SASEGT. The CDR3 here is CASSESPVETQYF. CDR3 DNA sequence: TGTGCCAGCAGTGAATCCCCAGTAGAGACCCAGTACTTC.

The J gene is TRBJ1-6, the V gene TRBV6-5, with TRBD1 identical over 9 bases. The CDR3 is made up of 15 amino acids. The V gene's germline CDR1 is MNHEY and CDR2 SVGAGI. With V trimmed by 6 bases and J by 9 bases, 9 bases remained unmatched. CDR3 coding DNA: TGTGCCAGCAGGGGGCGACAGGGGGATGGTTCACCCCTCCACTTT. Translating it yields CASRGRQGDGSPLHF.

The CDR3 reads CASSSRQSSYNSPLHF. CDR3 coding DNA: TGTGCCAGCAGCTCCCGACAGAGCTCCTATAATTCACCCCTCCACTTT. The genes are TRBV7-2 and TRBJ1-6, with a tentative D call TRBD1 (5 bases). This CDR3 is 16 amino acids long. CDR1 is SGHTA and CDR2 is FQGNSA in the germline V gene. Trimming removed 4 bases from V and 0 bases from J, with 10 bases in between.

The J gene is TRBJ2-7, the V gene TRBV6-5; no clear D gene. Deletions cut 6 bases from V and 0 bases from J, with 12 bases between. The CDR3 extends over 14 amino acids. Germline CDR1 reads MNHEY; CDR2 reads SVGAGI. The CDR3 is CASRLGRISYEQYF. In DNA, the CDR3 is TGTGCCAGCAGGCTAGGCAGAATCTCCTACGAGCAGTACTTC.

The sample holds one count of this clone. This rearrangement joins TRBV15 to TRBJ2-1; 7 nucleotides align to TRBD1. V lost 3 bases, J lost 7 bases, and 6 bases stayed unmatched. The CDR3 is 14 amino acids. CDR1 is LNHNV and CDR2 is YYDKDF in the germline V gene (reference sequence). The DNA for the CDR3 is TGTGCCACCAGCAGTGAGGGACAGATAAATGAGCAGTTCTTC. Its protein is CATSSEGQINEQFF.

The chain links TRBV5-1 to TRBJ2-1; 7 nucleotides align to TRBD2. V gave up 2 bases and J gave up 9 bases; unmatched junction bases: 8. This CDR3 region has 14 residues. Germline assignment: CDR1 SGHRS and CDR2 YFSETQ. CDR3 DNA sequence: TGCGCCAGCAGCTTAGGGCTAGCGGTGGGTGAGCAGTTCTTC. This encodes CASSLGLAVGEQFF. The entire variable domain, with the rest obtained from reference TRBV5-1 and TRBJ2-1, is as follows: KAGVTQTPRYLIKTRGQQVTLSCSPISGHRSVSWYQQTPGQGLQFLFEYFSETQRNKGNFPGRFSGRQFSNSRSEMNVSTLELGDSALYLCASSLGLAVGEQFFGPGTRLTVL.

The chain combines TRBV11-2 with TRBJ1-2; the D is unclear. Per germline, CDR1 SGHAT and CDR2 FQNNGV. Trimming left V 0 bases short and J 2 bases short, with 7 bases between. The CDR3 consists of 14 residues. The CDR3 nucleotides are TGTGCCAGCAGCTTAGATGCCGGGAACTATGGCTACACCTTC. Translated, it gives CASSLDAGNYGYTF.

J is TRBJ1-5 and V is TRBV2; TRBD1 matches 7 bases. This CDR3 region has 13 residues. Looked up from germline, CDR1 is SNHLY and CDR2 is FYNNEI. V lost 9 bases to trimming and J lost 4 bases; unmatched junction nucleotides: 6. Written as DNA, the CDR3 is TGTGCCAGTAAGACAGGGCTTAATCAGCCCCAGCATTTT. Translating it yields CASKTGLNQPQHF. Combining the CDR3 with reference TRBV2 and TRBJ1-5 gives the whole variable domain EPEVTQTPSHQVTQMGQEVILRCVPISNHLYFYWYRQILGQKVEFLVSFYNNEISEKSEIFDDQFSVERPDGSNFTLKIRSTKLEDSAMYFCASKTGLNQPQHFGDGTRLSIL.

The rearrangement uses TRBV7-9 and TRBJ2-2; 9 nucleotides agree with TRBD1. Germline CDR1 is SEHNR and CDR2 is FQNEAQ (reference sequence). J gave up 1 base and V 5 bases, and 5 bases lay outside the gene matches. This CDR3 spans 16 amino acids. CDR3 residues: CASSARGQGNTGELFF. Written as DNA, the CDR3 is TGTGCCAGCAGCGCTAGGGGACAGGGGAACACCGGGGAGCTGTTTTTT.

The V gene is TRBV30, the J gene TRBJ1-5; tentatively, D is TRBD1 (5 bases). V was cut by 3 bases and J by 5 bases, with 11 bases left in between. The V gene's germline CDR1 is GTSNPN and CDR2 SVGIG (reference sequence). The CDR3 totals 13 residues. CDR3: CAWSGGVDQPQHF. Here the CDR3 DNA reads TGTGCCTGGAGCGGAGGGGTGGATCAGCCCCAGCATTTT.